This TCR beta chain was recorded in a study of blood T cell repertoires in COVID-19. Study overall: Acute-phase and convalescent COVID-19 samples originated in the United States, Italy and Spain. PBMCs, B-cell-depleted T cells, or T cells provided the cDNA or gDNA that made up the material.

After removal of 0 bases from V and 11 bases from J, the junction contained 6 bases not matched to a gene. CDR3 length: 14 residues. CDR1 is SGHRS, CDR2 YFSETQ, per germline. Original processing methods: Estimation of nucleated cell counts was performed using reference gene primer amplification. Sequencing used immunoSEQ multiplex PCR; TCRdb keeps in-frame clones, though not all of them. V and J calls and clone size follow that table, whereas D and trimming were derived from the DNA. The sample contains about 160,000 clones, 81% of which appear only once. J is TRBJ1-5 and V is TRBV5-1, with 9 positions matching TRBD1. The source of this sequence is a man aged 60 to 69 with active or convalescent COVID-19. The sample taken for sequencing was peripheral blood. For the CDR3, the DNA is TGCGCCAGCAGCTTGGAGGGACAGGGTAAAGCCCAGCATTTT. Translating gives CASSLEGQGKAQHF.